Listed here are 27 T cell receptor beta chains from one sample, sequenced in a study of cytomegalovirus exposure and HLA in healthy donors. Profiled with immunoSEQ multiplex PCR; TCRdb holds only in-frame clones, not every one. The sample lists 260,000 or so clones; over 75% were seen once. Sequencing was carried out using PBMCs. These receptor sequences come from a woman between 18 and 29 years old in good health and CMV-seronegative.

This clone showed up just once. This rearrangement joins TRBV7-2 to TRBJ2-3; no definite D call. Germline assignment: CDR1 SGHTA and CDR2 FQGNSA. Trimming shortened V by 4 bases and J by 2 bases, and 7 bases separated the two germline ends. This CDR3 has 13 amino acids. CDR3 region: CASSSVLTDTQYF. For the CDR3, the DNA is TGTGCCAGCAGCTCCGTTCTCACAGATACGCAGTATTTT.

The genes are TRBV7-9 and TRBJ2-3, with 7 bases matching TRBD1. With 4 bases clipped from V and 5 bases from J, the junction kept 9 bases outside the gene matches. CDR3 size: 15 residues. Germline V CDR1 and CDR2: SEHNR, FQNEAQ (reference sequence). The CDR3 here is CASSSRGQVGDTQYF. CDR3 nucleotides: TGTGCCAGCAGCTCGAGGGGGCAGGTAGGAGATACGCAGTATTTT.

CDR3 in amino acids: CASSLVLLDTQYF. The CDR3 nucleotides are TGTGCCAGCAGTTTAGTTCTGTTAGATACGCAGTATTTT. The chain carries TRBV27 and TRBJ2-3, with no clear D. Germline V gene lookup returns CDR1 MNHEY and CDR2 SMNVEV (reference sequence). Trimming pared 2 bases from V and 5 bases from J, leaving 8 bases between. CDR3 length: 13 residues.

The chain joins TRBV7-3 to TRBJ2-1, with D tentatively TRBD2 (5 bases). V was trimmed by 1 base and J by 9 bases, leaving 16 bases between them. There are 15 residues in the CDR3. CDR1 is SGHTA, CDR2 FQGTGA, per germline. CDR3 nucleotide sequence: TGTGCCAGCAGCTTAAGTCTAGCCCCCCTCGGTGAGCAGTTCTTC. Its translation is CASSLSLAPLGEQFF.

Concerning this clone: Other DNA sequences within the sample encode an identical CDR3. CDR3 nucleotides: TGTGCCAGCAGTTTGGGCCGGGGGAACACTGAAGCTTTCTTT. It yields the protein CASSLGRGNTEAFF. This chain links TRBV28 with TRBJ1-1; D gene uncertain. V dropped 3 bases and J dropped 1 base, with 9 bases sitting between them. CDR1 and CDR2 (germline): MDHEN, SYDVKM. This CDR3 is 14 amino acids long.

The chain is built from TRBV27 and TRBJ1-1; TRBD1 aligns across 11 bases. J was trimmed by 5 bases and V by 6 bases; bases with no gene match: 5. The V gene's germline CDR1 is MNHEY and CDR2 SMNVEV (reference sequence). The CDR3 sequence is 14 residues long. The CDR3 region is CASRPGTGGTEAFF. As DNA, the CDR3 is TGTGCCAGCAGACCGGGGACAGGGGGGACTGAAGCTTTCTTT.

V and J are TRBV5-6 and TRBJ2-7, with 9 bases fitting TRBD2. The CDR3 spans 14 residues. V was clipped by 1 base and J by 2 bases; unmatched bases: 1. Germline loops: CDR1 SGHDT, CDR2 YYEEEE. The CDR3 sequence is CASSLSSGAYEQYF. DNA for the CDR3: TGTGCCAGCAGCTTGTCTAGCGGGGCCTACGAGCAGTACTTC.

The J gene is TRBJ1-1, the V gene TRBV2; 8 bases line up with TRBD1. The CDR3 is 15 residues long. V lost 4 bases and J lost 3; bases outside the gene matches: 7. The germline gives CDR1 SNHLY, CDR2 FYNNEI. CDR3 loop: CASSGVGQGYTEAFF. The CDR3 DNA sequence: TGTGCCAGCAGTGGTGTAGGACAGGGATACACTGAAGCTTTCTTT.

This rearrangement joins TRBV7-3 to TRBJ2-5; D possibly corresponds to TRBD1 (7 bases). Trimming removed 6 bases at V and 5 bases at J, with 22 bases between. The CDR3 loop spans 16 amino acids. CDR1 is SGHTA and CDR2 is FQGTGA in the germline V gene. The CDR3 loop reads CASRTTIDRAGETQYF. The CDR3 coding sequence is TGTGCCAGCAGAACGACAATTGACAGGGCGGGGGAGACCCAGTACTTC.

V usage is TRBV25-1 and J usage is TRBJ2-7, with D perhaps TRBD2 (6 bases). The germline gives CDR1 MGHDK, CDR2 SYGVNS. CDR3 length equals 16 residues. V was cut by 6 bases and J by 6 bases, with 24 bases left in between. The CDR3, as DNA: TGTGCCAGCAGCCCAATCCGGGGCGGGAAGGCTTCCGAGCAGTACTTC. Translated, it gives CASSPIRGGKASEQYF.

The J gene is TRBJ1-1, the V gene TRBV5-1, with a tentative D call TRBD1 (6 bases). The CDR3 is made up of 13 amino acids. The V end lost 2 bases, the J end lost 5 bases, and 10 bases lay between the germline ends. Germline V gives CDR1 SGHRS, CDR2 YFSETQ. DNA of the CDR3: TGCGCCAGCAGCTTCACACAGGGAACTGAAGCTTTCTTT. Protein: CASSFTQGTEAFF. The full variable domain, in which reference TRBV5-1 and TRBJ1-1 provide the parts outside the CDR3, is KAGVTQTPRYLIKTRGQQVTLSCSPISGHRSVSWYQQTPGQGLQFLFEYFSETQRNKGNFPGRFSGRQFSNSRSEMNVSTLELGDSALYLCASSFTQGTEAFFGQGTRLTVV.

The rearrangement joins TRBV5-1 to TRBJ2-1, with 13 bases that match TRBD2. Trimming at V came to 4 bases and at J to 9 bases, leaving 7 bases not matched to a gene. The length of the CDR3 is 15 residues. CDR1 is SGHRS, CDR2 YFSETQ, per germline. CDR3 protein: CASSPSGTSGIEQFF. CDR3 nucleotide sequence: TGCGCCAGCAGCCCCTCTGGGACTAGCGGGATTGAGCAGTTCTTC.

This clone has a handful of counts. The chain combines TRBV11-2 with TRBJ2-7; 9 bases align to TRBD2. V dropped 6 bases and J dropped 4; count of bases not matched to a gene: 10. The CDR3 spans 15 residues. Germline values: CDR1 SGHAT, CDR2 FQNNGV. The CDR3 protein is CASREEASGIYEQYF. The CDR3 nucleotides read TGTGCCAGCAGGGAGGAGGCTAGCGGGATATACGAGCAGTACTTC.

This chain joins TRBV5-1 and TRBJ1-1, with 8 bases matching TRBD1. Trimming took 0 bases from V and 4 from J; bases not matched to a gene: 11. Germline V lookup: CDR1 SGHRS, CDR2 YFSETQ. The CDR3 spans 17 residues. The CDR3 bases are TGCGCCAGCAGCTTGGGTCGCTTGACAGGGGCTAGCACTGAAGCTTTCTTT. Protein sequence: CASSLGRLTGASTEAFF.

In this sample, this clone turned up a few times. The CDR3 nucleotides read TGTGCCAGCAGCAACGGCGGGGAGCTGTTTTTT. The encoded protein is CASSNGGELFF. The V gene is TRBV9, the J gene TRBJ2-2; D is unresolved. CDR3 length: 11 amino acids. Germline CDR1 is SGDLS and CDR2 is YYNGEE. V was trimmed by 4 bases and J by 7 bases, leaving 5 bases between them.

This chain joins TRBV6-1 and TRBJ2-7, with 7 bases matching TRBD1. The CDR3 totals 15 residues. Trimming at V came to 6 bases and at J to 0 bases, leaving 8 bases not matched to a gene. Germline values: CDR1 MNHNS, CDR2 SASEGT. The CDR3 DNA is TGTGCCAGCAGCCGCGACAGGGTAAGCTCCTACGAGCAGTACTTC. Protein: CASSRDRVSSYEQYF.

The chain carries TRBV5-6 and TRBJ1-2; TRBD1 is a possible D gene (6 bases). V was clipped by 1 base and J by 11 bases, with 12 bases between them. This CDR3 is 12 amino acids long. Germline CDR1 and CDR2: SGHDT and YYEEEE. CDR3 sequence reads: CASSLTRTDYTF. The CDR3 coding sequence is TGTGCCAGCAGCTTGACGCGGACAGATTACACCTTC.

This clone was seen once. The rearrangement links TRBV5-6 to TRBJ2-3; tentatively, D is TRBD1 (5 bases). From germline, CDR1 is SGHDT and CDR2 YYEEEE. V was cut by 4 bases and J by 4 bases, with 10 bases left in between. The CDR3 contains 13 residues. CDR3 protein: CASSRWGSDTQYF. The CDR3 region has the DNA TGTGCCAGCAGCCGTTGGGGCTCAGATACGCAGTATTTT. The full variable domain, in which reference TRBV5-6 and TRBJ2-3 provide the parts outside the CDR3, is DAGVTQSPTHLIKTRGQQVTLRCSPKSGHDTVSWYQQALGQGPQFIFQYYEEEERQRGNFPDRFSGHQFPNYSSELNVNALLLGDSALYLCASSRWGSDTQYFGPGTRLTVL.

J is TRBJ2-3 and V is TRBV29-1; 10 bases fit TRBD2. Germline CDR1 and CDR2: SQVTM and ANQGSEA. J gave up 0 bases and V 5 bases, and 8 bases lay outside the gene matches. The CDR3 is 16 amino acids. The CDR3 sequence is CSVPGILAGSTDTQYF. In nucleotides, the CDR3 is TGCAGCGTTCCTGGCATACTAGCGGGAAGCACAGATACGCAGTATTTT.

The J gene is TRBJ2-2, the V gene TRBV28, with 7 bases fitting TRBD2. The ends lost 7 bases at V and 4 bases at J; junction bases unmatched: 6. CDR3 length: 14 amino acids. In germline, CDR1 is MDHEN, CDR2 SYDVKM. The DNA of the CDR3 is TGTGCCAGCATTAGCGGGTCGGGCACCGGGGAGCTGTTTTTT. Translated: CASISGSGTGELFF.

This sequence joins TRBV6-1 and TRBJ1-5; possible D gene TRBD1, 6 bases. Trimming removed 1 base from V and 4 bases from J, with 17 bases in between. This CDR3 has 17 residues. The germline gives CDR1 MNHNS, CDR2 SASEGT. CDR3 DNA sequence: TGTGCCAGCAGTGAAGGGGGGGGCCGGGGAATAAATCAGCCCCAGCATTTT. Translating it yields CASSEGGGRGINQPQHF.

This sequence joins TRBV28 and TRBJ2-1, with D perhaps TRBD1 (5 bases). This CDR3 comprises 13 residues. V was shortened by 6 bases and J by 4 bases, with 10 bases between the two germline ends. CDR1 is MDHEN, CDR2 SYDVKM, per germline. The CDR3 here is CASSPTEYNEQFF. CDR3 bases: TGTGCCAGCAGCCCGACAGAATACAATGAGCAGTTCTTC.

This clone was picked up one time. The V and J genes are TRBV6-1 and TRBJ2-2; maybe TRBD2 (6 bases). V dropped 10 bases and J dropped 7 bases, with 13 bases sitting between them. This CDR3 region has 12 residues. Looked up from germline, CDR1 is MNHNS and CDR2 is SASEGT. The CDR3 DNA reads TGTGCCACTAAGGGACTCGGCGGGGAGCTGTTTTTT. Its translation: CATKGLGGELFF.

V and J are TRBV15 and TRBJ1-5; 12 bases line up with TRBD1. With 5 bases clipped from V and 4 bases from J, the junction kept 9 bases outside the gene matches. Germline loops: CDR1 LNHNV, CDR2 YYDKDF (reference sequence). The CDR3 covers 17 residues. CDR3 in DNA: TGTGCCACCAGCTGGGACAGGGGGCAAATAAGGAATCAGCCCCAGCATTTT. Amino acid sequence: CATSWDRGQIRNQPQHF.

The rearrangement uses TRBV4-1 and TRBJ1-3; D call uncertain. Trimming left V 2 bases short and J 1 base short, with 9 bases between. Germline V CDR1 and CDR2: MGHRA, YSYEKL. CDR3 length: 15 residues. The CDR3 is CASSQFQESGNTIYF. CDR3 sequence (DNA): TGCGCCAGCAGCCAATTTCAAGAGTCTGGAAACACCATATATTTT.

The V call is TRBV2, the J call TRBJ2-3; 7 bases are a match to TRBD2. The CDR3 runs 15 residues. J gave up 0 bases and V 3 bases, and 3 bases lay outside the gene matches. Per the germline V gene, CDR1 is SNHLY and CDR2 is FYNNEI. Written as DNA, the CDR3 is TGTGCCAGCAGTGAGAATAGCGGGAGCACAGATACGCAGTATTTT. Translating it yields CASSENSGSTDTQYF.

J is TRBJ2-3 and V is TRBV25-1; maybe TRBD2 (5 bases). The CDR3 sequence is 15 residues long. Germline loops: CDR1 MGHDK, CDR2 SYGVNS. The V end lost 1 base, the J end lost 1 base, and 9 bases lay between the germline ends. DNA for the CDR3: TGTGCCAGCAGTGAATTAGTGGGAGGCACAGATACGCAGTATTTT. Its protein is CASSELVGGTDTQYF.